This T cell receptor (beta chain) was sequenced in a study of response to subunit inactivated influenza vaccine. TCRdb itself ran the RT-PCR reads through MiXCR, one entry per CDR3 protein. The sample has about 520,000 distinct CDR3 sequences, under 8.5% seen once; the top ten hold around 13%. Trimming pared 0 bases from V and 3 bases from J, leaving 14 bases between. This CDR3 is built from 15 residues. Germline CDR1 is DFQATT and CDR2 is SNEGSKA (reference sequence). Broader study findings: That few new T cells are recruited by each seasonal influenza vaccination was the authors' suggestion.

This clonotype came up many times. What it binds is unknown. This clonotype originated in a man between 50 and 69 years old who received an inactivated influenza vaccine. J is TRBJ1-1 and V is TRBV20-1; tentative D call: TRBD1 (5 bases). Specimen: PBMCs from blood, collected 23 to 25 months after vaccination. CDR3 amino acids: CSARDRGTWYTEAFF. The CDR3 DNA is TGCAGTGCTAGAGATCGGGGCACGTGGTACACTGAAGCTTTCTTT.